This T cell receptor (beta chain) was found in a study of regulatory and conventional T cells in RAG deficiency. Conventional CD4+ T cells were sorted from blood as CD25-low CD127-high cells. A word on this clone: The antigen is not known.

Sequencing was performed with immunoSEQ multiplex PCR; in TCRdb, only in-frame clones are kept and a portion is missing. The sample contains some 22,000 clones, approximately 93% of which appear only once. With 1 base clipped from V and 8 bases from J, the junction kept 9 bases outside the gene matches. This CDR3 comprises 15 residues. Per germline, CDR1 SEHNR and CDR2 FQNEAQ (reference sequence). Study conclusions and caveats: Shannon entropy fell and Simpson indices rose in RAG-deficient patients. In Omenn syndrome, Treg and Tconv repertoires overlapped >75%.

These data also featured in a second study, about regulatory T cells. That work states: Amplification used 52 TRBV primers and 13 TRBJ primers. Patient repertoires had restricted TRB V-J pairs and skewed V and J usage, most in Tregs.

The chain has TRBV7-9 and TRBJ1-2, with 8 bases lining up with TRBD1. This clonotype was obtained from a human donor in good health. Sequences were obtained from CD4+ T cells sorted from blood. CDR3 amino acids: CASSLDGQGGGGYTF. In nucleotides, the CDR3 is TGTGCCAGCAGCTTAGACGGACAGGGCGGGGGAGGCTACACCTTC.